The rows below give T cell receptor beta chains drawn from one sample of a study of T cell responses to AZD1222 COVID-19 vaccine. Data came from immunoSEQ multiplex PCR; TCRdb stores just in-frame clones and leaves some out. The sample consists of approximately 130,000 clones, approximately 90% of them appearing once. The sequencing here drew on peripheral blood, taken on day 0 of AZD1222 vaccination. Receptor source: an adult in good health. The CDR3 runs from the conserved cysteine through the conserved F or W. D genes are given only for firm matches. Clone size, where shown, is once, few, many, or a class for clones that have expanded.

j_gene | d_gene | v_gene | abundance | CDR3aa | CDR3nt
TRBJ2-5 | TRBD2 | TRBV4-2 | NA | CASSQDLVVAGGKETQYF | TGTGCCAGCAGCCAAGATCTGGTGGTAGCGGGAGGGAAAGAGACCCAGTACTTC
TRBJ2-7 | NA | TRBV3-1/TRBV3-2 | NA | CASSTDGDGYEQYF | TGTGCCAGCAGTACGGACGGAGATGGCTACGAGCAGTACTTC
TRBJ1-2 | TRBD1 | TRBV19 | NA | CASTKGQGALHYGYTF | TGTGCCAGTACGAAGGGACAGGGGGCATTACACTATGGCTACACCTTC
TRBJ1-5 | NA | TRBV10-2 | NA | CATMGDHSNQPQHF | TGCGCCACCATGGGTGACCATAGCAATCAGCCCCAGCATTTT
TRBJ2-1 | NA | TRBV9 | NA | CASSVASNFYNEQFF | TGTGCCAGCAGCGTAGCCTCAAACTTCTACAATGAGCAGTTCTTC
TRBJ2-1 | TRBD2 | TRBV6-5 | NA | CASSSTGGSSYNEQFF | TGTGCCAGCAGTTCTACCGGGGGGAGCTCCTACAATGAGCAGTTCTTC
TRBJ1-1 | NA | TRBV6-1 | NA | CASSERQLNTEAFF | TGTGCCAGCAGTGAGAGACAGCTGAACACTGAAGCTTTCTTT
TRBJ1-2 | NA | TRBV14 | NA | CASSQGRGSFGYTF | TGTGCCAGCAGCCAAGGGAGGGGTTCCTTTGGCTACACCTTC
TRBJ2-7 | NA | TRBV18 | NA | CASSPPSYEQYF | TGTGCCAGCTCACCTCCGTCCTACGAGCAGTACTTC
TRBJ1-2 | NA | TRBV12-5 | NA | CASGYQGDYGYTF | TGTGCTAGTGGCTACCAGGGAGACTATGGCTACACCTTC
TRBJ1-1 | TRBD1 | TRBV7-9 | NA | CASSLASGQTNTEAFF | TGTGCCAGCAGCTTAGCTTCGGGACAGACAAACACTGAAGCTTTCTTT
TRBJ2-7 | NA | TRBV5-1 | NA | CASSFRHEGGEQYF | TGCGCCAGCAGCTTCCGGCATGAGGGAGGCGAGCAGTACTTC
TRBJ1-1 | NA | TRBV7-3 | NA | CASSPDPAEAFF | TGTGCCAGCAGCCCAGACCCAGCTGAAGCTTTCTTT
TRBJ1-2 | NA | TRBV7-3 | NA | CASSPGQLYGYTF | TGTGCCAGCAGCCCCGGACAGCTCTATGGCTACACCTTC
TRBJ2-5 | NA | TRBV5-1 | NA | CASSLGTVQETQYF | TGCGCCAGCAGCTTGGGGACAGTCCAAGAGACCCAGTACTTC
TRBJ2-7 | TRBD2 | TRBV7-8 | NA | CASSIQLAGGSYEQYF | TGTGCCAGCAGCATCCAACTAGCGGGGGGTTCCTACGAGCAGTACTTC
TRBJ2-7 | NA | TRBV9 | many | CASSVATGFEQYF | TGTGCCAGCAGCGTAGCCACAGGCTTCGAGCAGTACTTC
TRBJ1-1 | NA | TRBV7-2 | NA | CASSLILGWGPKTEAFF | TGTGCCAGCAGCTTAATCCTGGGATGGGGGCCAAAGACTGAAGCTTTCTTT
TRBJ1-5 | TRBD1 | TRBV24-1 | NA | CATSDSRQGNQPQHF | TGTGCCACCAGTGATAGTAGACAGGGGAATCAGCCCCAGCATTTT
TRBJ1-1 | NA | TRBV12-3/TRBV12-4 | NA | CASTLGGYTEAFF | TGTGCCAGCACCCTGGGGGGGTACACTGAAGCTTTCTTT
TRBJ2-3 | NA | TRBV11-2 | NA | CASSLVVSDTDTQYF | TGTGCCAGCAGCTTAGTTGTATCAGACACAGATACGCAGTATTTT
TRBJ1-6 | TRBD1 | TRBV5-5 | NA | CASSPGTGNNSPLHF | TGTGCCAGCAGCCCCGGGACAGGGAATAATTCACCCCTCCACTTT
TRBJ2-2 | NA | TRBV19 | NA | CASSIRRRQGVRVAGGSAGELFF | TGTGCCAGTAGTATACGACGCCGACAGGGGGTAAGAGTAGCGGGAGGATCTGCCGGGGAGCTGTTTTTT
TRBJ2-7 | NA | TRBV19 | once | CASSMGGGVGLEQYF | TGTGCCAGTAGTATGGGCGGAGGGGTAGGGCTCGAGCAGTACTTC
TRBJ2-7 | NA | TRBV5-1 | NA | CASTPFGRSAYEQYF | TGCGCCAGCACTCCCTTCGGGCGGTCCGCCTACGAGCAGTACTTC
TRBJ1-4 | NA | TRBV5-6 | NA | CASSTQQELFF | TGTGCCAGCAGCACTCAACAGGAACTGTTTTTT
TRBJ2-1 | TRBD1 | TRBV27 | NA | CASSLRRDSFVEQFF | TGTGCCAGCAGTTTACGCCGGGACAGCTTTGTTGAGCAGTTCTTC
TRBJ1-2 | NA | TRBV19 | NA | CASSMSRWNGYTF | TGTGCCAGTAGTATGTCTCGCTGGAATGGCTACACCTTC
TRBJ2-4 | TRBD1 | TRBV6-2/TRBV6-3 | once | CASSPFLGTGKNIQYF | TGTGCCAGCAGTCCCTTTCTCGGGACAGGTAAAAACATTCAGTACTTC
TRBJ1-1 | NA | TRBV9 | once | CASSIGQPLDTEAFF | TGTGCCAGCAGCATTGGACAGCCCTTGGACACTGAAGCTTTCTTT
TRBJ1-3 | NA | TRBV7-3 | NA | CASSFPSSSGNTIYF | TGTGCCAGCAGCTTCCCATCCAGCTCTGGAAACACCATATATTTT
TRBJ2-5 | TRBD2 | TRBV6-5 | NA | CASSYEAGGPIKTQYF | TGTGCCAGCAGTTACGAAGCGGGGGGGCCTATAAAGACCCAGTACTTC
TRBJ1-1 | NA | TRBV19 | NA | CASSISSGNTEAFF | TGTGCCAGTAGTATATCGTCGGGGAACACTGAAGCTTTCTTT
TRBJ1-1 | NA | TRBV19 | few | CASSQKQGITEAFF | TGTGCCAGTAGTCAGAAACAGGGTATCACTGAAGCTTTCTTT
TRBJ2-7 | TRBD1 | TRBV29-1 | once | CSVDPGTAWNYEQYF | TGCAGCGTTGACCCCGGGACAGCATGGAACTACGAGCAGTACTTC
TRBJ1-5 | NA | TRBV7-2 | few | CASSTGANGNQPQHF | TGTGCCAGCAGCACCGGGGCGAACGGCAATCAGCCCCAGCATTTT
TRBJ2-6 | TRBD1 | TRBV11-2 | NA | CASRVTGALFNSGANVLTF | TGTGCCAGCAGGGTAACAGGGGCCCTCTTTAACTCTGGGGCCAACGTCCTGACTTTC
TRBJ2-3 | TRBD1 | TRBV11-3 | NA | CASSSGQGDTDTQYF | TGTGCCAGCAGCTCAGGACAGGGGGACACAGATACGCAGTATTTT
TRBJ2-2 | NA | TRBV6-4 | many | CASSDSVDTGELFF | TGTGCCAGCAGTGACTCGGTGGACACCGGGGAGCTGTTTTTT
TRBJ2-4 | NA | TRBV7-3 | NA | CASSLSTANIQYF | TGTGCCAGCAGCTTATCCACAGCAAACATTCAGTACTTC
TRBJ1-2 | TRBD1 | TRBV19 | once | CASTTGQGAYGYTF | TGTGCCAGTACCACAGGACAGGGTGCCTATGGCTACACCTTC
TRBJ2-7 | NA | TRBV4-3 | few | CASSPGGQGYEQYF | TGCGCCAGCAGCCCCGGGGGTCAGGGCTACGAGCAGTACTTC